This entry is about one T cell receptor beta chain. Naive CD8 isolation took CD45RO-negative cells positively selected for CCR7 and excluded terminally differentiated effector memory CD45RA+ cells. The V end lost 1 base, the J end lost 6 bases, and 13 bases lay between the germline ends. The CDR3 totals 14 residues. From germline, CDR1 is SEHNR and CDR2 FQNEAQ (reference sequence). The sample belongs to a study of shared clonotypes between healthy human individuals. Sequencing used immunoSEQ multiplex PCR; TCRdb keeps in-frame clones, though not all of them. The table lists hundreds of thousands of clones, 85% to 95% of them singletons.

This chain connects TRBV7-9 to TRBJ2-7, with no clear D. The sample comprised naive CD8+ T cells sorted from blood. This TCR derives from a woman aged 25 to 39 in good health. The CDR3 spells CASSLGLDGTEQYF. The CDR3 region has the DNA TGTGCCAGCAGCTTAGGACTGGATGGTACCGAGCAGTACTTC.